One sample yielded the 30 T cell receptor beta chains listed below, sequenced in a study of metastatic and nonmetastatic thyroid tumors. None of the patients had undergone any treatment ahead of thyroid surgery. TCRdb used MiXCR to call clones anew from the PCR reads. The sample consists of roughly 21,000 clones, roughly 27% of them appearing once. Sequencing input: tumor tissue. The receptors derive from a male donor with papillary thyroid cancer or a benign thyroid nodule (not recorded which). Some clones in this sample may be carry-over from other donors' samples.

The chain employs TRBV6-5 and TRBJ1-4, with D perhaps TRBD1 (6 bases). The V end was cut by 6 bases, the J end by 7 bases, with 12 bases between. CDR1 and CDR2 (germline): MNHEY, SVGAGI. This CDR3 region has 13 residues. For the CDR3, the DNA is TGTGCCAGCAGACCGGGACAATTTGAAAAACTGTTTTTT. Translating it yields CASRPGQFEKLFF.

This chain uses TRBV2 with TRBJ1-6; no clear D. Germline loops: CDR1 SNHLY, CDR2 FYNNEI. Trimming removed 1 base at V and 6 bases at J, with 4 bases between. CDR3 size: 13 residues. The CDR3 here is CASSEDSNSPLHF. The CDR3 DNA reads TGTGCCAGCAGTGAAGACAGTAATTCACCCCTCCACTTT.

In this sample, this clone is medium-sized. The rearrangement joins TRBV6-1 to TRBJ2-1, with 7 nucleotides matching TRBD2. Per the germline V gene, CDR1 is MNHNS and CDR2 is SASEGT. The length of the CDR3 is 14 residues. After removal of 4 bases from V and 4 bases from J, the junction contained 4 bases not matched to a gene. The CDR3 region is CASSAGGSYNEQFF. In DNA form, the CDR3 reads TGTGCCAGCAGTGCCGGCGGGAGTTACAATGAGCAGTTCTTC.

The J gene is TRBJ1-3, the V gene TRBV12-3 or TRBV12-4; possible D gene TRBD1, 5 bases. This CDR3 comprises 16 residues. The V end lost 3 bases, the J end lost 4 bases, and 16 bases lay between the germline ends. CDR3 protein: CASSFWGDGKGNTIYF. In DNA form, the CDR3 reads TGTGCCAGCAGTTTTTGGGGCGACGGGAAAGGAAACACCATATATTTT.

This clone is labeled as medium-sized. The chain is built from TRBV12-3 or TRBV12-4 and TRBJ2-7; a weak D match, TRBD1 (5 bases). The CDR3 length is 14 residues. The V end lost 3 bases, the J end lost 2 bases, and 11 bases lay between the germline ends. CDR3 bases: TGTGCCAGCAGTTTGACAGAGAGGACCTACGAGCAGTACTTC. Protein: CASSLTERTYEQYF.

In the case of this clone: The conserved final phenylalanine or tryptophan is absent from the CDR3, which likely points to a read error. The rearrangement links TRBV20-1 to TRBJ1-5, with TRBD1 matching 7 bases. The CDR3 has 19 amino acids. Germline V lookup: CDR1 DFQATT, CDR2 SNEGSKA (reference sequence). V was clipped by 0 bases and J by 0 bases; unmatched bases: 14. The CDR3 coding sequence is TGCAGTGCTAGAGAGGCCGGGACAGATGATAATATTAGCAATCAGCCCCAGCATTCT. Encoded protein: CSAREAGTDDNISNQPQHS.

CDR3 sequence reads: CASSLGGTQPQHF. CDR3 nucleotides: TGTGCCAGCAGCTTAGGTGGGACTCAGCCCCAGCATTTT. This chain connects TRBV11-2 to TRBJ1-5; a weak D match, TRBD1 (5 bases). The V end was cut by 1 base, the J end by 6 bases, with 7 bases between. The CDR3 runs 13 residues. Germline CDR1 and CDR2: SGHAT and FQNNGV. The variable domain in full, completed from reference TRBV11-2 and TRBJ1-5, reads EAGVAQSPRYKIIEKRQSVAFWCNPISGHATLYWYQQILGQGPKLLIQFQNNGVVDDSQLPKDRFSAERLKGVDSTLKIQPAKLEDSAVYLCASSLGGTQPQHFGDGTRLSIL.

This clone is medium-sized. V gene TRBV6-1 combines with J gene TRBJ2-1; 11 bases map to TRBD1. The junction had 9 bases not matched to a gene; V was cut back by 7 bases and J by 7 bases. This CDR3 has 15 residues. Germline V gene sequence: CDR1 MNHNS, CDR2 SASEGT. The CDR3 bases are TGTGCCAGCATTCAACTTGGGACAGGGGGGAATGAGCAGTTCTTC. Amino acids: CASIQLGTGGNEQFF.

This clone appeared a few times. The chain is built from TRBV6-1 and TRBJ2-6, with 8 bases identical to TRBD1. Unmatched junction bases numbered 9, after V lost 6 bases and J lost 5 bases. This CDR3 is built from 16 residues. The germline CDR1 and CDR2 sequences are MNHNS and SASEGT. The CDR3: CASRPRQGSRANVLTF. The CDR3 nucleotides read TGTGCCAGCAGACCGAGACAGGGGTCACGGGCCAACGTCCTGACTTTC.

This clone was seen just once. This chain joins TRBV7-3 and TRBJ2-3; perhaps TRBD1 as D (5 bases). Germline V gene lookup returns CDR1 SGHTA and CDR2 FQGTGA. This CDR3 has 14 amino acids. V lost 2 bases and J lost 13, with 19 bases in between. The CDR3 spells CASSLVGQTDTKYF. The CDR3 nucleotides are TGTGCCAGCAGCTTAGTAGGGCAGACAGATACAAAGTATTTT.

The chain couples TRBV5-1 to TRBJ2-1; TRBD1 is a possible D gene (6 bases). CDR3 size: 14 residues. Germline lookup yields CDR1 SGHRS and CDR2 YFSETQ. Trimming cost V 4 bases and J 2 bases, with 10 bases left between them. The CDR3 DNA reads as TGCGCCAGCAGCATAGGACAGACCTACAATGAGCAGTTCTTC. Residues: CASSIGQTYNEQFF.

There are a few counts of this clone. V gene TRBV6-4 combines with J gene TRBJ1-4; D possibly corresponds to TRBD1 (5 bases). Germline CDR1 MRHNA, CDR2 SNTAGT. V lost 7 bases to trimming and J lost 7 bases, with 13 bases between them. CDR3 length: 13 residues. The CDR3 protein is CASTGWRGEKLFF. CDR3 coding DNA: TGTGCCAGCACCGGCTGGAGGGGTGAAAAACTGTTTTTT.

CDR3 coding DNA: TGTGCCAGCAGTGCACGCGGACAGGAATCCGCTTGGGAGCAGTACTTC. This codes for CASSARGQESAWEQYF. J is TRBJ2-7 and V is TRBV25-1; 7 positions match TRBD1. This CDR3 is built from 16 residues. Germline loops: CDR1 MGHDK, CDR2 SYGVNS. V trimming: 4 bases; J trimming: 7 bases; junction bases outside the gene matches: 16.

This clone has just a few counts. At one boundary the junction diverges from the germline segment, which might be a read error. J is TRBJ2-7 and V is TRBV19, with D unclear. Per germline, CDR1 LNHDA and CDR2 SQIVND (reference sequence). The CDR3 is 15 amino acids. The CDR3 reads CASSITGTLGYDQYF. The CDR3 DNA reads as TGTGCCAGTAGTATAACCGGAACCCTAGGCTACGATCAGTACTTC.

Concerning this clone itself: The junction differs from germline at one of its ends, possibly a read error. The chain is built from TRBV7-9 and TRBJ2-5; tentatively, D is TRBD2 (6 bases). Per germline, CDR1 SEHNR and CDR2 FQNEAQ (reference sequence). The length of the CDR3 is 15 residues. CDR3 sequence (DNA): TGTGCCAGCAGCTTAGTAGCGGTAGACTTGGAGACCCATTACTTC. The encoded protein is CASSLVAVDLETHYF.

Ten or more counts support this clone. This sequence joins TRBV14 and TRBJ2-2; TRBD2 is a possible D gene (5 bases). Trimming took off 4 bases at V and 4 bases at J, with 10 bases between the two ends. The CDR3 length is 14 residues. Germline V lookup: CDR1 SGHDN, CDR2 FVKESK. Written as DNA, the CDR3 is TGTGCCAGCAGCCCTGGACGGGGCACCGGGGAGCTGTTTTTT. Its translation: CASSPGRGTGELFF.

This clone came up a few times. The rearrangement joins TRBV20-1 to TRBJ2-7, with D unclear. The CDR3 is 14 residues long. CDR1 and CDR2 (germline): DFQATT, SNEGSKA (reference sequence). The V end lost 0 bases, the J end lost 4 bases, and 13 bases lay between the germline ends. DNA of the CDR3: TGCAGTGCTAGAGAGGCAGCGAGGTGGTACGAGCAGTACTTC. Translation gives CSAREAARWYEQYF.

The CDR3, as DNA: TGTGCCAGCAGCCCCTTCCGTGGACAGCCCCAGCATTTT. Translation gives CASSPFRGQPQHF. The gene calls are TRBV7-2 and TRBJ1-5; no firm D call. The length of the CDR3 is 13 residues. CDR1 and CDR2 from the germline V gene are SGHTA and FQGNSA. V was cut by 5 bases and J by 7 bases, with 12 bases left in between.

The CDR3 sequence: CASSAWVGGIYEQYF. In DNA form, the CDR3 reads TGTGCCAGCAGCGCCTGGGTTGGGGGTATCTACGAGCAGTACTTC. The V call is TRBV11-2, the J call TRBJ2-7; either TRBD1 or TRBD2 may fit D (5 bases each). Per germline, CDR1 SGHAT and CDR2 FQNNGV. The CDR3 sequence is 15 residues long. V was shortened by 5 bases and J by 3 bases, with 17 bases between the two germline ends.

This sequence joins TRBV9 and TRBJ1-1; D gene unclear. Trimming shortened V by 2 bases and J by 3 bases, and 17 bases separated the two germline ends. Germline loops: CDR1 SGDLS, CDR2 YYNGEE. The CDR3 is 16 amino acids. For the CDR3, the DNA is TGTGCCAGCAGCGTCGAGGACTACCGCCGGGACACTGAAGCTTTCTTT. This translates into CASSVEDYRRDTEAFF.

This clone was counted a few times. The genes are TRBV2 and TRBJ2-7, with D possibly being TRBD1 (5 bases). There are 14 residues in the CDR3. V lost 2 bases and J lost 1, with 9 bases in between. Germline CDR1 and CDR2: SNHLY and FYNNEI. Here the CDR3 DNA reads TGTGCCAGCAGTGAATTGGCAGGGTCCTACGAGCAGTACTTC. It codes for CASSELAGSYEQYF.

This clone is termed medium-sized (0.01 to 0.1%). The J gene is TRBJ2-7, the V gene TRBV20-1; D is unresolved. CDR1 is DFQATT, CDR2 SNEGSKA, per germline (reference sequence). CDR3 length: 15 amino acids. V lost 3 bases and J lost 1, with 16 bases in between. The CDR3 loop is CSASLGTEKSYEQYF. The CDR3 coding sequence is TGCAGTGCTAGCCTGGGAACCGAAAAGTCCTACGAGCAGTACTTC.

This clone was seen ten or more times. This rearrangement joins TRBV6-4 to TRBJ2-2, with D perhaps TRBD1 (6 bases). Germline V CDR1 and CDR2: MRHNA, SNTAGT. The CDR3 runs to 14 residues. The V end was cut by 6 bases, the J end by 3 bases, with 11 bases between. The CDR3 loop is CASSLTGDTGELFF. In DNA form, the CDR3 reads TGTGCCAGCAGCTTGACAGGTGACACCGGGGAGCTGTTTTTT.

This chain uses TRBV2 with TRBJ2-3; D might be TRBD1 (5 bases). Germline values: CDR1 SNHLY, CDR2 FYNNEI. V lost 10 bases and J lost 0, with 14 bases in between. This CDR3 spans 14 amino acids. The CDR3 DNA reads as TGTGCCATCAAAGGGGTAAGAAGCACAGATACGCAGTATTTT. It codes for CAIKGVRSTDTQYF. Full variable domain (missing parts from reference TRBV2 and TRBJ2-3): EPEVTQTPSHQVTQMGQEVILRCVPISNHLYFYWYRQILGQKVEFLVSFYNNEISEKSEIFDDQFSVERPDGSNFTLKIRSTKLEDSAMYFCAIKGVRSTDTQYFGPGTRLTVL.

CDR3 coding DNA: TGTGCCAGCAGCGACGGACAGGGGCTGGACGCTTTCTTT. Encoded protein: CASSDGQGLDAFF. The V call is TRBV9, the J call TRBJ1-1; TRBD1 aligns across 9 bases. Losses at the gene ends were 3 bases for V and 11 bases for J; bases not matched to a gene: 8. The CDR3 length is 13 residues. Germline CDR1 reads SGDLS; CDR2 reads YYNGEE.

This clone appeared many times. This sequence joins TRBV12-3 or TRBV12-4 and TRBJ2-1; perhaps TRBD2 as D (7 bases). V was clipped by 2 bases and J by 9 bases, with 17 bases between them. This CDR3 has 15 amino acids. The CDR3 loop reads CASSLLGGAGSEQFF. The DNA of the CDR3 is TGTGCCAGCAGTTTATTGGGGGGGGCTGGCAGTGAGCAGTTCTTC.

In its sample, this clone ranks as medium-sized. The chain joins TRBV19 to TRBJ1-2; weak D call: TRBD1 (5 bases). Germline assignment: CDR1 LNHDA and CDR2 SQIVND (reference sequence). This CDR3 has 12 residues. Between the trimmed V and J ends, which lost 2 bases and 7 bases, there was a span of 8 bases. The CDR3 bases are TGTGCCAGTAGTATACGGGACCGTGGCTACACCTTC. This sequence encodes CASSIRDRGYTF.

The rearrangement links TRBV20-1 to TRBJ1-6; TRBD1 aligns across 10 bases. V lost 0 bases, J lost 0 bases, and 5 bases stayed unmatched. Per the germline V gene, CDR1 is DFQATT and CDR2 is SNEGSKA (reference sequence). The length of the CDR3 is 18 residues. CDR3 residues: CSARDTRTGGSYNSPLHF. In DNA form, the CDR3 reads TGCAGTGCTAGAGATACGAGGACAGGGGGCTCCTATAATTCACCCCTCCACTTT.

In its sample, this clone was seen a few times. This rearrangement joins TRBV12-3 or TRBV12-4 to TRBJ1-2, with D tentatively TRBD1 (5 bases). With 4 bases removed from V and 8 bases from J, the gap between germline ends came to 11 bases. The CDR3 runs to 12 residues. The DNA of the CDR3 is TGTGCCAGCAGTTCCGGGGGTTACGGCTACACCTTC. The encoded protein is CASSSGGYGYTF.

Many counts were recorded for this clone. One base away lies a much larger clone, so this may be a sequencing read error. The chain is built from TRBV6-1 and TRBJ2-7, with a tentative D call TRBD2 (5 bases). The V end lost 3 bases, the J end lost 0 bases, and 18 bases lay between the germline ends. This CDR3 spans 17 amino acids. Germline V gene data show CDR1 as MNHNS and CDR2 as SASEGT. The CDR3 loop is CASSDPFGLARSYEQYF. CDR3 nucleotide sequence: TGTGCCAGCAGTGACCCTTTTGGGCTAGCCCGCTCCTACGAGCAGTACTTC.